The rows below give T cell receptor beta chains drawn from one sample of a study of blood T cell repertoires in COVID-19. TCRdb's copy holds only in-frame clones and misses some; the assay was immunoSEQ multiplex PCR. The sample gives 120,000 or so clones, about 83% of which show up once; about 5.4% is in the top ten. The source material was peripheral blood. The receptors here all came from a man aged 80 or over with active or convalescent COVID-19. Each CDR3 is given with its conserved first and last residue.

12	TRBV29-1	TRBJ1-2	CSVGSVNYGYTF
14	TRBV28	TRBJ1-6	CASSRSSYNSPLHF
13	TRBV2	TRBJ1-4	CASRGEFGEKLFF
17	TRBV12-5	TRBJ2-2	CASGLGVSGGNTGELFF
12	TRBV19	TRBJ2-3	CASSLSTDTQYF
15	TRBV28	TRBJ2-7	CASSFGGTHGYEQYF
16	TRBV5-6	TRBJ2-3	CASSLAASPSTDTQYF
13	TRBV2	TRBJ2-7	CASRGDSWNEQYF
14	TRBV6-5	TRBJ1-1	CASRPQGIGTEAFF
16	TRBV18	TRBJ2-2	CASSPLSQGGTGELFF
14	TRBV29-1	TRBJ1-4	CSAWETGSNEKLFF
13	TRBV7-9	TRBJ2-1	CASSGGALDEQFF
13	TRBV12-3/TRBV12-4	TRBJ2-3	CASIVRGTDTQYF